One and the same sample provided the 2 T cell receptor beta chains below, sequenced in a study of monozygotic twins with inflammatory bowel disease. From the 5' RACE reads, TCRdb lists one entry per CDR3 protein and no DNA. The sample totals around 410,000 distinct CDR3 sequences; its top ten clones hold around 2.4%. The sequenced sample was blood. The source is a human donor with ulcerative colitis or Crohn's disease, or a healthy co-twin of an affected twin (not recorded which).

The chain couples TRBV29-1 to TRBJ2-1; TCRdb indicates TRBD2, and absent DNA this call remains unverified. CDR3 size: 14 residues. CDR1 is SQVTM, CDR2 ANQGSEA, per germline. The CDR3 loop reads CSVDGTREYNEQFF.

The chain joins TRBV5-1 to TRBJ2-7; the D call from TCRdb, TRBD2, cannot be confirmed without DNA. Germline V gives CDR1 SGHRS, CDR2 YFSETQ. The CDR3 runs to 14 residues. CDR3 sequence: CASSFEAGQDEQYF.